The clone carrying this T cell receptor beta chain was picked up many times. Researchers turned away patients with other autoimmune diseases, uncontrolled infections, pregnancy or lactation. Orbital computed tomography, thyroid ultrasound, TRAb, serum thyroxine and clinical symptoms formed the basis of diagnosis. V lost 6 bases to trimming and J lost 4 bases, with 12 bases between them. This CDR3 has 13 amino acids. Per the germline V gene, CDR1 is LNHNV and CDR2 is YYDKDF (reference sequence). This specimen belongs to a study of Graves' ophthalmopathy and Graves' hyperthyroidism. Transcripts of RNA were the source for amplifying TCR beta CDR3 regions. RT-PCR with HTBI primers came first, then second-round multiplex PCR. From the multiplex PCR reads, TCRdb called clonotypes with MiXCR, one entry per CDR3 protein. The top ten clones hold more than 5.5% of a sample with fewer than 650,000 distinct CDR3 sequences, 22% of them seen once.

Sequencing input: peripheral blood. This sequence originates from a woman under 30 with stable Graves' hyperthyroidism. Some clones in this sample may be carry-over from other donors' samples. The V and J genes are TRBV15 and TRBJ1-2; no reliable D call. The CDR3 region has the DNA TGTGCCACCAGTCTCGGAGGAGGCTATGGCTACACCTTC. Protein sequence: CATSLGGGYGYTF.